This is a list of T cell receptor beta chains from one sample in a study of T cells expressing NK-cell markers. TCRdb reprocessed the 5' RACE reads; each CDR3 protein has one entry and no DNA is given. The sample is made up of 400,000 to 450,000 distinct CDR3 sequences, and the top ten hold more than 7% of it. Material for sequencing was blood T cells: a sorted CD56 or NKG2C T cell subset, CD4+ or CD8+ T cells, or bulk PBMC T cells (not recorded which). The receptors here all came from a woman between 18 and 70 years old in good health. Both conserved end residues are part of each CDR3. The order of the fields is J gene, V gene, CDR3 protein.

j_gene: TRBJ2-1; v_gene: TRBV5-1; CDR3aa: CASSQDSSSYNEQFF
j_gene: TRBJ2-3; v_gene: TRBV7-9; CDR3aa: CASSPTSGLTDTQYF
j_gene: TRBJ1-1; v_gene: TRBV29-1; CDR3aa: CSVEVANTEAFF
j_gene: TRBJ2-3; v_gene: TRBV10-1; CDR3aa: CASSESRAGNTDTQYF
j_gene: TRBJ2-1; v_gene: TRBV5-1; CDR3aa: CASSSSSGMDSEQFF
j_gene: TRBJ1-1; v_gene: TRBV30; CDR3aa: CAWGVSGYTEAFF
j_gene: TRBJ2-1; v_gene: TRBV4-3; CDR3aa: CASSQDRLADYNEQFF
j_gene: TRBJ2-2; v_gene: TRBV6-2/TRBV6-3; CDR3aa: CASGDSFPTGELFF
j_gene: TRBJ1-6; v_gene: TRBV2; CDR3aa: CASSVQGLSPLHF
j_gene: TRBJ2-1; v_gene: TRBV20-1; CDR3aa: CSASGWEVNEQFF
j_gene: TRBJ1-2; v_gene: TRBV4-3; CDR3aa: CASSQDNSSPLANYGYTF
j_gene: TRBJ2-5; v_gene: TRBV6-5; CDR3aa: CASSYSRTSQETQYF
j_gene: TRBJ2-1; v_gene: TRBV12-3/TRBV12-4; CDR3aa: CASSFWDSGRNEQFF
j_gene: TRBJ2-3; v_gene: TRBV27; CDR3aa: CASSLKDRSTDTQYF
j_gene: TRBJ2-3; v_gene: TRBV29-1; CDR3aa: CSETGLAGEADTQYF
j_gene: TRBJ2-3; v_gene: TRBV27; CDR3aa: CASSPRGFGTDTQYF
j_gene: TRBJ1-1; v_gene: TRBV5-1; CDR3aa: CASSLEGVMNTEAFF
j_gene: TRBJ1-5; v_gene: TRBV6-2/TRBV6-3; CDR3aa: CASSPESAVSNQPQHF
j_gene: TRBJ2-7; v_gene: TRBV5-6; CDR3aa: CASSLVRLNYEQYF
j_gene: TRBJ2-4; v_gene: TRBV6-1; CDR3aa: CATWTQAKNIQYF
j_gene: TRBJ2-3; v_gene: TRBV20-1; CDR3aa: CSARTGRGAFTQYF
j_gene: TRBJ2-7; v_gene: TRBV6-5; CDR3aa: CASSYRMGEQYF
j_gene: TRBJ1-4; v_gene: TRBV5-6; CDR3aa: CASKGATNEKLFF
j_gene: TRBJ2-7; v_gene: TRBV6-1; CDR3aa: CASRTDRPRDWEQYF
j_gene: TRBJ2-7; v_gene: TRBV3-1; CDR3aa: CASSPWLDLRGYEQYF
j_gene: TRBJ2-5; v_gene: TRBV29-1; CDR3aa: CSGGTGPRETQYF
j_gene: TRBJ2-3; v_gene: TRBV20-1; CDR3aa: CSATGLAGTSTDTQYF
j_gene: TRBJ2-3; v_gene: TRBV6-1; CDR3aa: CASSVLGAVDTQYF
j_gene: TRBJ1-1; v_gene: TRBV4-2; CDR3aa: CASSQPEFSANTEAFF
j_gene: TRBJ1-1; v_gene: TRBV18; CDR3aa: CASSPNSTSNTEAFF
j_gene: TRBJ2-7; v_gene: TRBV15; CDR3aa: CATTRDRAYEQYF
j_gene: TRBJ2-1; v_gene: TRBV15; CDR3aa: CATSRDLLTASYNEQFF
j_gene: TRBJ2-3; v_gene: TRBV7-2; CDR3aa: CASNVDNRFTDTQYF
j_gene: TRBJ2-2; v_gene: TRBV6-2/TRBV6-3; CDR3aa: CASRTNRANTGELFF
j_gene: TRBJ2-7; v_gene: TRBV28; CDR3aa: CASSSRDRAPEQYF
j_gene: TRBJ2-5; v_gene: TRBV4-3; CDR3aa: CASSQGGGGTQETQYF
j_gene: TRBJ2-5; v_gene: TRBV7-2; CDR3aa: CASSSGLAGVTSETQYF
j_gene: TRBJ2-1; v_gene: TRBV20-1; CDR3aa: CSATGTATMKQFF
j_gene: TRBJ1-1; v_gene: TRBV20-1; CDR3aa: CSARGPPGEMNTEAFF
j_gene: TRBJ2-7; v_gene: TRBV20-1; CDR3aa: CSAPRERVDGGEQYF
j_gene: TRBJ1-1; v_gene: TRBV27; CDR3aa: CASNSRGRQNTEAFF
j_gene: TRBJ2-3; v_gene: TRBV5-1; CDR3aa: CASSVEIGGTDTQYF
j_gene: TRBJ1-5; v_gene: TRBV6-5; CDR3aa: CASSYGGADSNQPQHF
j_gene: TRBJ2-2; v_gene: TRBV4-3; CDR3aa: CASSQDPSGGVGELFF
j_gene: TRBJ2-7; v_gene: TRBV28; CDR3aa: CASSLRNGEEQYF
j_gene: TRBJ1-3; v_gene: TRBV5-1; CDR3aa: CASSPGWGGRSGNTIYF
j_gene: TRBJ2-1; v_gene: TRBV19; CDR3aa: CASSIPLGHEQFF
j_gene: TRBJ2-3; v_gene: TRBV15; CDR3aa: CATSRDRTGAQYF
j_gene: TRBJ2-2; v_gene: TRBV24-1; CDR3aa: CATSDRTANTGELFF